Below, one T cell receptor (beta chain) is given with its context. The antigen is not known. The data were taken from a study of OX40 agonist ivuxolimab in advanced cancers. In the study overall: Patients enrolled in dose escalation were diagnosed with hepatocellular carcinoma, melanoma, renal cell or head and neck cancer. Enrollees could have had prior anti-PD-1, anti-PD-L1 or anti-CTLA-4 therapy, which under 50% had received. Study findings and constraints: Averaged across samples, CD8+ T cells carried more expanded clones than CD4+ did. Dosing at 0.1 to 3.0 mg/kg was accompanied by clonal expansion of CD4+ and CD8+ blood T cells by week 6.

V dropped 11 bases and J dropped 4; count of bases not matched to a gene: 11. The germline V gene has CDR1 MNHNS and CDR2 SASEGT. The CDR3 is made up of 14 amino acids. The assay was immunoSEQ multiplex PCR, and TCRdb's table has in-frame clones only and misses some. This sample has some 16,000 clones, with roughly 78% found just once. The sample was CD4+ or CD8+ T cells sorted from blood, taken in a trial of the OX40 agonist ivuxolimab. The chain is built from TRBV6-1 and TRBJ2-1; 7 bases agree with TRBD1. The receptor comes from an adult with an advanced solid tumor such as melanoma, head and neck, liver or kidney cancer. CDR3 amino acids: CAAEGGDGYNEQFF. CDR3 in DNA: TGTGCCGCCGAAGGGGGCGACGGGTACAATGAGCAGTTCTTC.